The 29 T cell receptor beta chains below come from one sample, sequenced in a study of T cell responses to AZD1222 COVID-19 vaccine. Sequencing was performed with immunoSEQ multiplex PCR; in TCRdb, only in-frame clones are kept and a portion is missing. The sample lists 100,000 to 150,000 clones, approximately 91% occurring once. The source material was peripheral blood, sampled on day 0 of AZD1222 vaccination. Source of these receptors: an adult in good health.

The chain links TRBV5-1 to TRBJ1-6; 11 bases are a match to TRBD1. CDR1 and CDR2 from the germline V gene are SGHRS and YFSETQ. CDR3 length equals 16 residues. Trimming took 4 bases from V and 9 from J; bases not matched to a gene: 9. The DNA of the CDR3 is TGCGCCAGCAGCCTGCAACCGGGACAGGGGGGTTCACCCCTCCACTTT. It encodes CASSLQPGQGGSPLHF.

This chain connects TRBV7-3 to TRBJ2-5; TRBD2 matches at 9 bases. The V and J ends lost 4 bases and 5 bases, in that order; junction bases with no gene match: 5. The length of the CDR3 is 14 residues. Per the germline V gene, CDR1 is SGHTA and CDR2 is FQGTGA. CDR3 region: CASSSGLAIETQYF. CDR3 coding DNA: TGTGCCAGCAGCTCAGGACTAGCGATTGAGACCCAGTACTTC.

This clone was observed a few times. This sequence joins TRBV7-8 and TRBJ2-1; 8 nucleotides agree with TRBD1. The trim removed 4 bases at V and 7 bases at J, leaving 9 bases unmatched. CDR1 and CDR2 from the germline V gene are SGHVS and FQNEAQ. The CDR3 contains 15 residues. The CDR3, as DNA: TGTGCCAGCAGCTCCGGGCAGGGGGCGGGTAATGAGCAGTTCTTC. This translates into CASSSGQGAGNEQFF.

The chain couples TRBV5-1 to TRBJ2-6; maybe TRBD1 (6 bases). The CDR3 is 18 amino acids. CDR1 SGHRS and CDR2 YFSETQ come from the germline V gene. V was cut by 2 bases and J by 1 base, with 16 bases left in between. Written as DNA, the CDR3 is TGCGCCAGCAGCTTTAACGGACAGCGACAATCTGGGGCCAACGTCCTGACTTTC. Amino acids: CASSFNGQRQSGANVLTF.

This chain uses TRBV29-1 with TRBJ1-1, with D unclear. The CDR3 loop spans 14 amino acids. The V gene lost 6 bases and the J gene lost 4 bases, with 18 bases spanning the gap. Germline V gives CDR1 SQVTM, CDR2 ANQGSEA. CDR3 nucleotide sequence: TGCAGCGTACACGTAAATCTCAGAAGCACTGAAGCTTTCTTT. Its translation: CSVHVNLRSTEAFF.

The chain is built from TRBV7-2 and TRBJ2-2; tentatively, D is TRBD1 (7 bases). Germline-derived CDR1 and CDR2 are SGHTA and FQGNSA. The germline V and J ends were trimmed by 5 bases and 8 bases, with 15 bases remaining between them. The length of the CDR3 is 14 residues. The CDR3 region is CASSRGTAKGELFF. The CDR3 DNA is TGTGCCAGCAGCCGGGGGACAGCTAAGGGGGAGCTGTTTTTT.

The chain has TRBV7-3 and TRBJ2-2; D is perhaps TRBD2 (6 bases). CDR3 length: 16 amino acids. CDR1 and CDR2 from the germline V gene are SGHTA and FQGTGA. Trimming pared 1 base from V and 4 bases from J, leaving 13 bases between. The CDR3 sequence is CASSLNAGSSTGELFF. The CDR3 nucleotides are TGTGCCAGCAGCTTAAATGCGGGGAGCAGCACCGGGGAGCTGTTTTTT.

In DNA form, the CDR3 reads TGTGCCAGCGGGCGGGAGAGCACCTACGAGCAGTACTTC. This sequence encodes CASGRESTYEQYF. The chain joins TRBV3-1 (or the pseudogene TRBV3-2) to TRBJ2-7, with 7 nucleotides matching TRBD2. Germline trimming cut 8 bases from V and 2 bases from J; bases unmatched to any gene: 6. The germline gives CDR1 LGHDT, CDR2 YNNKEL (reference sequence). The CDR3 extends over 13 amino acids.

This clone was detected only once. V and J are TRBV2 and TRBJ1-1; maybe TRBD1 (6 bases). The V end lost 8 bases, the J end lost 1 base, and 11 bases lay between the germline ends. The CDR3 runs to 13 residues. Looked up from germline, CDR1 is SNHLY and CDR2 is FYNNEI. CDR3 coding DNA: TGTGCCAGCCTAATGGGGGCGAACACTGAAGCTTTCTTT. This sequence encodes CASLMGANTEAFF.

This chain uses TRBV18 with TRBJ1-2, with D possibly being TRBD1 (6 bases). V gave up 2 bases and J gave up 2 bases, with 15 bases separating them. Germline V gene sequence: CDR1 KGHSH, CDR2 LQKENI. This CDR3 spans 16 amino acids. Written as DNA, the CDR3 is TGTGCCAGCTCACCATTCCAAGGGGGAAAAAACTATGGCTACACCTTC. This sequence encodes CASSPFQGGKNYGYTF.

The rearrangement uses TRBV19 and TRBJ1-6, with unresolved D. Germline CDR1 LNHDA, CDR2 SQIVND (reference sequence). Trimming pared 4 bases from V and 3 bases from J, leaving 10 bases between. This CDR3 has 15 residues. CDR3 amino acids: CASSNRQDYNSPLHF. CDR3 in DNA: TGTGCCAGTAGTAACCGACAAGACTATAATTCACCCCTCCACTTT. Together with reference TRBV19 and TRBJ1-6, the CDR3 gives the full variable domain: DGGITQSPKYLFRKEGQNVTLSCEQNLNHDAMYWYRQDPGQGLRLIYYSQIVNDFQKGDIAEGYSVSREKKESFPLTVTSAQKNPTAFYLCASSNRQDYNSPLHFGNGTRLTVT.

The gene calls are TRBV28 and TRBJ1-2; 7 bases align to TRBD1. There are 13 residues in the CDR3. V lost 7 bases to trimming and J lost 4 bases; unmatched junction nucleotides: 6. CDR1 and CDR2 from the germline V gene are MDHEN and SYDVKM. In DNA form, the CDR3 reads TGTGCCAGCACCTATTCAGGGGGCTATGGCTACACCTTC. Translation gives CASTYSGGYGYTF.

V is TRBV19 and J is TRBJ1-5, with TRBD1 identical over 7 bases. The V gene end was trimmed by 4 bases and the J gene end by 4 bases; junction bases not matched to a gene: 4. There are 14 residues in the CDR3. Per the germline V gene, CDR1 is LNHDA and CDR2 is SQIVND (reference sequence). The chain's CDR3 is CASSRQGGNQPQHF. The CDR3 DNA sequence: TGTGCCAGTAGTAGACAGGGTGGTAATCAGCCCCAGCATTTT. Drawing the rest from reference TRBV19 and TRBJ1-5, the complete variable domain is DGGITQSPKYLFRKEGQNVTLSCEQNLNHDAMYWYRQDPGQGLRLIYYSQIVNDFQKGDIAEGYSVSREKKESFPLTVTSAQKNPTAFYLCASSRQGGNQPQHFGDGTRLSIL.

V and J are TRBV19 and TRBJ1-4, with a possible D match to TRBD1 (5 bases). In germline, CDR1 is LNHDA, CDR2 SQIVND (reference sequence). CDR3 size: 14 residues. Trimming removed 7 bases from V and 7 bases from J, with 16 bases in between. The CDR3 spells CASIRGGVGEKLFF. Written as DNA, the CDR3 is TGTGCCAGTATCCGGGGCGGTGTAGGTGAAAAACTGTTTTTT.

Here the CDR3 DNA reads TGTGCCAGCAGCCAAGCCGTACAGGGCACAGATACGCAGTATTTT. This translates into CASSQAVQGTDTQYF. The rearrangement joins TRBV14 to TRBJ2-3; a weak D match, TRBD1 (5 bases). CDR1 is SGHDN, CDR2 FVKESK, per germline. The V and J ends lost 1 base and 1 base respectively, with 9 bases between them. The CDR3 consists of 15 residues.

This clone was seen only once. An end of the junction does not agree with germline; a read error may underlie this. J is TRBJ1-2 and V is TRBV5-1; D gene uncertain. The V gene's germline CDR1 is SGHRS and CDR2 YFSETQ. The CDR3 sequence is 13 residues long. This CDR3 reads CASSPHSIYSYTF. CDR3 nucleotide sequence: TGCGCCAGCAGCCCTCACTCTATCTATAGCTACACCTTC.

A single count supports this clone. The DNA of the CDR3 is TGTGCCAGCTCACCACCGGGACAGGGGCGTCCTAATGAAAAACTGTTTTTT. Its protein product is CASSPPGQGRPNEKLFF. V and J are TRBV18 and TRBJ1-4; 10 bases are a match to TRBD1. Per the germline V gene, CDR1 is KGHSH and CDR2 is LQKENI. The CDR3 contains 17 residues. V dropped 0 bases and J dropped 3; count of bases not matched to a gene: 4.

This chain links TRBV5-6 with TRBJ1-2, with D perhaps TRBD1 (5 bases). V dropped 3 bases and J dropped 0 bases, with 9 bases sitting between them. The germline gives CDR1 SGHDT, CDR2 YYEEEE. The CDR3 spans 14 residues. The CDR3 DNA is TGTGCCAGCAGCTGGGACGGAGCTAACTATGGCTACACCTTC. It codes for CASSWDGANYGYTF.

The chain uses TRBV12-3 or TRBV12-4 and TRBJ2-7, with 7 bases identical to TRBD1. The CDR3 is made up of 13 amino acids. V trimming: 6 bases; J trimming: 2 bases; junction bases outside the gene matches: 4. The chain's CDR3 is CASRPGQAYEQYF. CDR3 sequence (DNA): TGTGCCAGCAGACCAGGACAGGCCTACGAGCAGTACTTC.

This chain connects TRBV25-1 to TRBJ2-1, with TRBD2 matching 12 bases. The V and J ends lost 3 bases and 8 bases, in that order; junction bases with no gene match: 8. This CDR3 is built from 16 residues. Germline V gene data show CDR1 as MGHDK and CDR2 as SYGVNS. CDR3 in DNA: TGTGCCAGCAGTGACCTAGCGGGAGGGCGGAAGGATGAGCAGTTCTTC. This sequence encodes CASSDLAGGRKDEQFF.

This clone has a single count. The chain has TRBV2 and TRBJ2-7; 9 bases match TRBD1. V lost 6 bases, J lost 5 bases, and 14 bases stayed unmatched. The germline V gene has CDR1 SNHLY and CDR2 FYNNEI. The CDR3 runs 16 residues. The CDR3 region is CASSDPLQGARDEQYF. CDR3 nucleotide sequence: TGTGCCAGCAGCGATCCGTTACAGGGGGCTAGGGACGAGCAGTACTTC.

CDR3 protein: CASSQDRHSGEQYF. The CDR3, as DNA: TGTGCCAGCAGCCAAGACAGGCATTCGGGGGAGCAGTACTTC. This chain links TRBV3-1 (or the pseudogene TRBV3-2) with TRBJ2-7; D is possibly TRBD2 (5 bases). Germline CDR1 reads LGHDT; CDR2 reads YNNKEL (reference sequence). With 0 bases removed from V and 7 bases from J, the gap between germline ends came to 13 bases. The CDR3 contains 14 residues.

The CDR3 DNA sequence: TGTGCCAGCAGCCCTTACGCGACTAGCGTCTCCTACAATGAGCAGTTCTTC. It codes for CASSPYATSVSYNEQFF. The gene calls are TRBV9 and TRBJ2-1, with 8 positions matching TRBD2. The CDR3 totals 17 residues. Germline trimming cut 4 bases from V and 0 bases from J; bases unmatched to any gene: 9. Germline CDR1 reads SGDLS; CDR2 reads YYNGEE.

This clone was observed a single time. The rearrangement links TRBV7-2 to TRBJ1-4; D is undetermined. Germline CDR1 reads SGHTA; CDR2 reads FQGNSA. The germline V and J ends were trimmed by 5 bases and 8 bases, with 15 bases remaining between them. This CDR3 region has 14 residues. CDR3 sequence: CASSDGEAGEKLFF. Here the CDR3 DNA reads TGTGCCAGCAGCGATGGAGAAGCGGGCGAAAAACTGTTTTTT. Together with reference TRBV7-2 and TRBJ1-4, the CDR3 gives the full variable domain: GAGVSQSPSNKVTEKGKDVELRCDPISGHTALYWYRQSLGQGLEFLIYFQGNSAPDKSGLPSDRFSAERTGGSVSTLTIQRTQQEDSAVYLCASSDGEAGEKLFFGSGTQLSVL.

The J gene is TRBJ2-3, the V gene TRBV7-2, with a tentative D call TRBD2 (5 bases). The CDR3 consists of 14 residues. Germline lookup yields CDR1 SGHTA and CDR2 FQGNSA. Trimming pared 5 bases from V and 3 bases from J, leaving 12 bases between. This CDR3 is CASSQTQRTDTQYF. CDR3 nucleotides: TGTGCCAGCAGCCAAACCCAGCGGACAGATACGCAGTATTTT.

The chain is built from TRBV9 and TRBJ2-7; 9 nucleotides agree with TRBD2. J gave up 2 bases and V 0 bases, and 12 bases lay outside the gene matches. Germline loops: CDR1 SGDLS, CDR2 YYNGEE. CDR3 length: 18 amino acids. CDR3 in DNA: TGTGCCAGCAGCGTAGGGGATTTTAGCGGGGGTGTTCCCTACGAGCAGTACTTC. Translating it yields CASSVGDFSGGVPYEQYF.

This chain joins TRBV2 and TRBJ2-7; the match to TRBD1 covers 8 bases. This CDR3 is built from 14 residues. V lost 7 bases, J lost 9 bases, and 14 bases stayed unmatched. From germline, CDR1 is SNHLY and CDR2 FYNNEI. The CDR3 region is CASTRDRIPEGQYF. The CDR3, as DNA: TGTGCCAGCACTAGGGACAGGATCCCCGAGGGGCAGTACTTC.

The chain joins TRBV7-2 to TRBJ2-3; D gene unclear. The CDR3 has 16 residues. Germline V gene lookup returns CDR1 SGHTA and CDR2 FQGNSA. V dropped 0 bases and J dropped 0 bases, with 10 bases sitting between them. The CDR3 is CASSLAVAVSTDTQYF. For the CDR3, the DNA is TGTGCCAGCAGCTTAGCGGTGGCGGTGAGCACAGATACGCAGTATTTT.

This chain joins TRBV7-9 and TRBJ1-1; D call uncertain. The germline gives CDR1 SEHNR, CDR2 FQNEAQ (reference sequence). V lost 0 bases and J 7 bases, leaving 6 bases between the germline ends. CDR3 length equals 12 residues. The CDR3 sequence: CASSLADHEAFF. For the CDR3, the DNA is TGTGCCAGCAGCTTAGCGGACCATGAAGCTTTCTTT.